The subject of this entry is one T cell receptor beta chain. Its cognate antigen has yet to be identified. No much larger clonotype is one base removed from it; base qualities were not supplied. Another Seattle source contributed samples from volunteer blood donors who had recovered from COVID-19. Whole blood was collected in K2EDTA tubes by collaborating institutions according to the institutions' own protocols. Collaborator samples were shipped for TCRbeta analysis as frozen whole blood, isolated PBMCs, or DNA extracted from either sample type. This sample stems from a study of blood T cell repertoires in COVID-19 (dated by TCRdb to 2018 to 2020). Broadly, across the study: The collaborator samples originated in the United States, Italy and Spain and spanned the acute and convalescent phases of COVID-19. Where HLA class I and class II types were available, the types were taken from metadata supplied by the sample provider, not from assay-based typing. The material from the prospective study consisted of cDNA or gDNA derived from T cells, B-cell-depleted T cells, or PBMCs. The repertoires were released in a freely available public database intended as a resource for research on the immune response to SARS-CoV-2. The samples were drawn from the first 160 participants of the ongoing ImmuneRACE study and from 950 to 1,500 subjects provided by 6 global collaborators. Subjects who had been exposed to COVID-19, were actively infected with it, or had recovered from it provided the deeply sampled blood TCRbeta repertoires that made up the dataset. Nearly every sample came with metadata listing a de-identified subject ID, COVID-19 status, age in years and sex.

From the germline V gene (reference sequence), CDR1 is MNHEY and CDR2 is SMNVEV. The CDR3 sequence holds 16 residues, the cysteine and phenylalanine included. The DNA shown is the 48-base CDR3, in frame from base 1. Trimming leaves V shorter by 6 bases and J shorter by 0 bases, with the junction holding 10 bases beyond the gene matches. Here is what the overall study found, with its caveats: The amount of clinical and demographic metadata varied by source and participant and was provided uncurated.

TCRbeta CDR3 regions were amplified from genomic DNA by means of the immunoSEQ Assay, a bias-controlled multiplex PCR. In the original analysis: The number of nucleated cells in each sample was estimated from the amplification of reference gene primers within the assay. To quantify the absolute abundance of each unique TCRbeta CDR3 rearrangement, sequence reads were collapsed and filtered. For each sample, productive Simpson clonality was calculated by taking the square root of Simpson's diversity index across productive rearrangements. Drawn from immuneACCESS, this table holds only the in-frame rearrangements with V and J called that TCRdb kept. Clones are partly lost; checked studies trace under half to an unresolved V gene and leave the rest unexplained. From that table come the V and J calls and clone size; the DNA was used to work out D and trimming. The sample contains about 170,000 clones, approximately 82% of them found a single time. The top ten clones comprise roughly a fifth of the sample.

This receptor was obtained from a woman aged 70-85 years who had recovered from COVID-19. The sequenced sample was peripheral blood. The chain was built from TRBV27 and TRBJ2-7; TRBD1 aligns with 8 central bases. Read as DNA, the sequence is TGTGCCAGCAGGGCAGGGGGCCCGCCGATCTCCTACGAGCAGTACTTC. Translated, this is CASRAGGPPISYEQYF.